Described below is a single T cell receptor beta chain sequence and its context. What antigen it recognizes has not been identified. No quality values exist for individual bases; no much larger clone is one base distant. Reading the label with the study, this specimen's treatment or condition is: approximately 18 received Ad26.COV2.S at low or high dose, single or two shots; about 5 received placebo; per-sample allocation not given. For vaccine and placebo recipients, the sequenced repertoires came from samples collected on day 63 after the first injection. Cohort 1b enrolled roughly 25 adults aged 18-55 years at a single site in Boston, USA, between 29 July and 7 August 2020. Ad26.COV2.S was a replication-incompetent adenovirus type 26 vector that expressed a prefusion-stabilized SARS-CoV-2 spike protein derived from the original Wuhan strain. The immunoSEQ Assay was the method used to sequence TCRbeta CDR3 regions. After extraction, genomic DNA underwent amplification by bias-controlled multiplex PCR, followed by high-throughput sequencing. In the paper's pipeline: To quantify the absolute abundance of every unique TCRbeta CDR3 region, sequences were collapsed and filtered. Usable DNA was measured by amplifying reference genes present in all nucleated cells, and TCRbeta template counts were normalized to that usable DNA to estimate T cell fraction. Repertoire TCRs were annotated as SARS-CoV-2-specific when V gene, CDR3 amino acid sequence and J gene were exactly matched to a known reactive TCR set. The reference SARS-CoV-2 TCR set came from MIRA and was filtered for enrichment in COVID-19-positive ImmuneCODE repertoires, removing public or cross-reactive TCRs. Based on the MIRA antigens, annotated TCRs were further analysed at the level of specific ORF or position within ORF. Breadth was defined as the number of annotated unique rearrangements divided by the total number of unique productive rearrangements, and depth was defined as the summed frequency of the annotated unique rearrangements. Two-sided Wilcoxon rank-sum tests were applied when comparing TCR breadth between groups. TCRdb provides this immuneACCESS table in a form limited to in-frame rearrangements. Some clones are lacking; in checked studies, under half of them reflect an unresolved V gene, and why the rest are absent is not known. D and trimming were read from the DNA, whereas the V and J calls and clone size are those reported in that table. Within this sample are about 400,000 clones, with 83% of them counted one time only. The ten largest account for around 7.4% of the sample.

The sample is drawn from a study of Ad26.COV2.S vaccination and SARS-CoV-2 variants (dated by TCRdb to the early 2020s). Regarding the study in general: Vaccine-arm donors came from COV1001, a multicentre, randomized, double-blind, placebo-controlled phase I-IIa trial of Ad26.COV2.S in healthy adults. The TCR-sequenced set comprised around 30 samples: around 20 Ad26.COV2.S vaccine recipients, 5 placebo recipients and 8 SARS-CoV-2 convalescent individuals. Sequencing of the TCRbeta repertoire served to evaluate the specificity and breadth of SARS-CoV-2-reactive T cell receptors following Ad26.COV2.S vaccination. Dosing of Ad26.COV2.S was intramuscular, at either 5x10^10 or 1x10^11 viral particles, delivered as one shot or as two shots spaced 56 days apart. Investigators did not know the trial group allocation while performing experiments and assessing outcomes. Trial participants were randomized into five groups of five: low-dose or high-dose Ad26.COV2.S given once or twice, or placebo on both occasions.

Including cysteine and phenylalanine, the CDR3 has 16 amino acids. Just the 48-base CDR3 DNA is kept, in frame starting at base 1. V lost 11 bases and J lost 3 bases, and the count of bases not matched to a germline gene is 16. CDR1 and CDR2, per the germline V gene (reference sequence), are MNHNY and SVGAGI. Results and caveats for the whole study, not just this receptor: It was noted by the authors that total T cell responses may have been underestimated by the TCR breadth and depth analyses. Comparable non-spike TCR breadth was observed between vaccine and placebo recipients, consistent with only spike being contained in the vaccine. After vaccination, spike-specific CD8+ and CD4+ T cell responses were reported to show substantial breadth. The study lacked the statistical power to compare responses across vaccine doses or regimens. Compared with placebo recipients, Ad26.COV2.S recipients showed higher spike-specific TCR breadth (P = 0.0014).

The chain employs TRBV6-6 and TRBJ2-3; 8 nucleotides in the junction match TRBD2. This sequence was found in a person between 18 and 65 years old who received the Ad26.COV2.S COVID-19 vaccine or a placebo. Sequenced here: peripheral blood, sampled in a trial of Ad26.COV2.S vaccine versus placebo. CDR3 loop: CASQDLSGRGTDTQYF. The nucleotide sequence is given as TGTGCCTCCCAGGATCTCAGCGGGAGAGGGACAGATACGCAGTATTTT.